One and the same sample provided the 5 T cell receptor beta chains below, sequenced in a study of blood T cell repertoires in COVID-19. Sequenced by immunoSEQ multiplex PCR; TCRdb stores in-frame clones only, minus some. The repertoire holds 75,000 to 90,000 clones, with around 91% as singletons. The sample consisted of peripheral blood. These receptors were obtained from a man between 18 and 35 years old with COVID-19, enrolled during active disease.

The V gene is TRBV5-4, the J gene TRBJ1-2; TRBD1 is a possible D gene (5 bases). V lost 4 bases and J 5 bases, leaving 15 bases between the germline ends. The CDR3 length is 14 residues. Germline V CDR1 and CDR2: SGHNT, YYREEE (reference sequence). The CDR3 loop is CASSSTGTQYGYTF. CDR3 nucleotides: TGTGCCAGCAGCAGTACCGGGACTCAGTATGGCTACACCTTC.

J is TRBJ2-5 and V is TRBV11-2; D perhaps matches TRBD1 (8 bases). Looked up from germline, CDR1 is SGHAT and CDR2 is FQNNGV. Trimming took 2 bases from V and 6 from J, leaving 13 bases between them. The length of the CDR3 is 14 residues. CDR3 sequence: CASSLNRGGKTQYF. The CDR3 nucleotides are TGTGCCAGCAGCTTAAACAGGGGGGGGAAGACCCAGTACTTC.

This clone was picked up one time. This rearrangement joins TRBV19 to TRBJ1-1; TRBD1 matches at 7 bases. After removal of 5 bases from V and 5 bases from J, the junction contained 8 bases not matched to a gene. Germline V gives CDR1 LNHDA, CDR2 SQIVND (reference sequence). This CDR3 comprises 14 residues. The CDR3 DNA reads TGTGCCAGTAGTCTGGACAGGTTCTGGACTGAAGCTTTCTTT. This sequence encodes CASSLDRFWTEAFF.

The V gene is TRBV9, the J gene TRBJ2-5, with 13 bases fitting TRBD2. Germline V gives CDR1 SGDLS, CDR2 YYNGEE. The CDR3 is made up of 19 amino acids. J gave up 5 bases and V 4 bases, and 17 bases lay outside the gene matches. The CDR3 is CASSSRGESGLAGVETQYF. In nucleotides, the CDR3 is TGTGCCAGCAGCTCCAGAGGAGAAAGCGGACTAGCGGGAGTTGAGACCCAGTACTTC.

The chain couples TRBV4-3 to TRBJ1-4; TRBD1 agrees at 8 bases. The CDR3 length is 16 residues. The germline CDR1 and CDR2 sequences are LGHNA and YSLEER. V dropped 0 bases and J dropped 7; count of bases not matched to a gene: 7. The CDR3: CASSQEVQGAFEKLFF. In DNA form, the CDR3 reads TGCGCCAGCAGCCAAGAAGTCCAGGGGGCCTTTGAAAAACTGTTTTTT.